The 28 T cell receptor beta chains presented below share a single source sample, sequenced in a study of beta chain bispecific antibodies for T cell cancers. Study-wide points: Most targeted TRBV signal came from the leukemia cell line cells, not normal T cells.

TCRdb re-called the 5' RACE reads with MiXCR, one entry per CDR3 protein. Seen here are thousands of distinct CDR3 sequences, 2.2% observed once, and the top ten hold approximately 70%. Either OKT3 anti-CD3 antibody or CD3/CD28 beads expanded T cells from blood mononuclear cells over about three days. For these TCRs, the target antigens are not known. The sequenced sample was T cells from a healthy donor cultured with Jurkat leukemia cells, obtained from a culture containing an anti-CD19 bispecific antibody. These receptors came from a human donor in good health. Some clones in this sample may be carry-over from other donors' samples.

This clonotype appeared many times. V gene TRBV10-3 combines with J gene TRBJ2-2; TRBD1 matches at 10 bases. The J segment lost 6 bases and the V segment lost 2 bases, leaving 3 bases of the junction unmatched. CDR3 length equals 15 residues. The germline gives CDR1 ENHRY, CDR2 SYGVKD. The CDR3 DNA follows: TGTGCCATCAGTGAGCTGGGACAGGGGTCCGGGGAGCTGTTTTTT. The encoded protein is CAISELGQGSGELFF.

This clonotype was detected ten times or more. The chain employs TRBV11-2 and TRBJ1-2, with 8 positions matching TRBD1. Losses at the gene ends were 5 bases for V and 4 bases for J; bases not matched to a gene: 15. The CDR3 consists of 17 residues. Germline V gene lookup returns CDR1 SGHAT and CDR2 FQNNGV. This CDR3 is CASSNRGGALNPYGYTF. The DNA of the CDR3 is TGTGCCAGCAGCAACAGGGGGGGGGCACTAAATCCCTATGGCTACACCTTC.

This clonotype has ten or more counts. The chain links TRBV13 to TRBJ1-6, with no clear D. Deletions cut 6 bases from V and 14 bases from J, with 14 bases between. In germline, CDR1 is PRHDT, CDR2 FYEKMQ (reference sequence). The CDR3 loop spans 12 amino acids. This chain's CDR3 is CASSLPDNTLHF. As DNA, the CDR3 is TGTGCCAGCAGTCTACCTGACAACACCCTCCACTTT. Based on the CDR3 plus reference TRBV13 and TRBJ1-6, the full variable domain is AAGVIQSPRHLIKEKRETATLKCYPIPRHDTVYWYQQGPGQDPQFLISFYEKMQSDKGSIPDRFSAQQFSDYHSELNMSSLELGDSALYFCASSLPDNTLHFGNGTRLTVT.

The table lists this clonotype with many counts. The chain couples TRBV6-5 to TRBJ2-6; D perhaps matches TRBD2 (6 bases). V shed 7 bases and J shed 1 base, with 8 bases lying between them. This CDR3 spans 14 amino acids. In germline, CDR1 is MNHEY, CDR2 SVGAGI. DNA of the CDR3: TGTGCCAGCAAGGGGACTTCTGGGGCCAACGTCCTGACTTTC. Translated, it gives CASKGTSGANVLTF.

This clonotype was detected many times. This chain connects TRBV7-9 to TRBJ1-1, with 7 bases matching TRBD1. Germline values: CDR1 SEHNR, CDR2 FQNEAQ (reference sequence). The CDR3 has 16 amino acids. Germline trimming cut 5 bases from V and 1 base from J; bases unmatched to any gene: 10. CDR3 nucleotide sequence: TGTGCCAGCAGCCCAACCCCAGGGGGGGAGAACACTGAAGCTTTCTTT. Protein sequence: CASSPTPGGENTEAFF. Together with reference TRBV7-9 and TRBJ1-1, the CDR3 gives the full variable domain: DTGVSQNPRHKITKRGQNVTFRCDPISEHNRLYWYRQTLGQGPEFLTYFQNEAQLEKSRLLSDRFSAERPKGSFSTLEIQRTEQGDSAMYLCASSPTPGGENTEAFFGQGTRLTVV.

This clonotype was detected many times. This chain uses TRBV28 with TRBJ2-1, with TRBD1 matching 10 bases. Germline V CDR1 and CDR2: MDHEN, SYDVKM. The CDR3 length is 16 residues. Losses at the gene ends were 2 bases for V and 6 bases for J; bases not matched to a gene: 7. The chain's CDR3 is CASSLRTGTGVNEQFF. CDR3 DNA sequence: TGTGCCAGCAGTTTACGAACCGGGACAGGGGTCAATGAGCAGTTCTTC. Full variable domain (missing parts from reference TRBV28 and TRBJ2-1): DVKVTQSSRYLVKRTGEKVFLECVQDMDHENMFWYRQDPGLGLRLIYFSYDVKMKEKGDIPEGYSVSREKKERFSLILESASTNQTSMYLCASSLRTGTGVNEQFFGPGTRLTVL.

This clonotype was recorded at least ten times. J is TRBJ1-1 and V is TRBV6-6; weak D call: TRBD1 (6 bases). This CDR3 comprises 16 residues. Germline V gives CDR1 MNHNY, CDR2 SVGAGI (reference sequence). Between the trimmed V and J ends, which lost 7 bases and 8 bases, there was a span of 26 bases. In DNA form, the CDR3 reads TGTGCCAGCACCCTGACAGGTCTCAGGGAATTTGTCGAAGCTTTCTTT. It yields the protein CASTLTGLREFVEAFF.

This clonotype was counted only a few times. The chain couples TRBV10-3 to TRBJ2-5, with TRBD2 as a possible D gene (5 bases). The ends were cut back, 0 bases at V and 4 bases at J, with 15 bases in the middle. This CDR3 is 16 amino acids long. The germline gives CDR1 ENHRY, CDR2 SYGVKD. The CDR3 spells CAISESQLAGGETQYF. CDR3 nucleotide sequence: TGTGCCATCAGTGAGTCTCAGCTAGCCGGTGGAGAGACCCAGTACTTC.

In its sample, this clonotype was seen a few times. This chain joins TRBV5-4 and TRBJ2-7, with TRBD1 matching over 7 bases. The V gene's germline CDR1 is SGHNT and CDR2 YYREEE (reference sequence). There are 14 residues in the CDR3. Trimming took 0 bases from V and 2 from J; bases not matched to a gene: 2. CDR3 bases: TGTGCCAGCAGCTTGGTGGACAGGCCCTACGAGCAGTACTTC. The encoded protein is CASSLVDRPYEQYF.

This clonotype was seen ten or more times. J is TRBJ2-1 and V is TRBV2; 8 bases agree with TRBD2. Germline assignment: CDR1 SNHLY and CDR2 FYNNEI. The CDR3 has 17 amino acids. With 5 bases clipped from V and 2 bases from J, the junction kept 11 bases outside the gene matches. CDR3 sequence (DNA): TGTGCCAGCAGTCCGGGGGGGGAAGGTCCGACCTACAATGAGCAGTTCTTC. Residues: CASSPGGEGPTYNEQFF. Full variable domain (outside the CDR3, taken from reference TRBV2 and TRBJ2-1): EPEVTQTPSHQVTQMGQEVILRCVPISNHLYFYWYRQILGQKVEFLVSFYNNEISEKSEIFDDQFSVERPDGSNFTLKIRSTKLEDSAMYFCASSPGGEGPTYNEQFFGPGTRLTVL.

This chain links TRBV19 with TRBJ2-3; weak D call: TRBD1 (5 bases). Germline lookup yields CDR1 LNHDA and CDR2 SQIVND (reference sequence). The V end lost 6 bases, the J end lost 6 bases, and 19 bases lay between the germline ends. CDR3 length equals 15 residues. The DNA for the CDR3 is TGTGCCAGTAGACCGACAGCCCTACCGTGGGATACGCAGTATTTT. Residues: CASRPTALPWDTQYF.

At least ten counts were recorded for this clonotype. The genes are TRBV15 and TRBJ2-1, with 9 bases fitting TRBD2. Germline V lookup: CDR1 LNHNV, CDR2 YYDKDF (reference sequence). The V and J ends lost 1 base and 4 bases, in that order; junction bases with no gene match: 8. CDR3 length: 17 amino acids. CDR3 in DNA: TGTGCCACCAGCAGAGGCGTTAGCGGGGGTGATTACAATGAGCAGTTCTTC. It yields the protein CATSRGVSGGDYNEQFF.

This clonotype was seen many times. The chain carries TRBV7-8 and TRBJ1-1; D possibly corresponds to TRBD1 (6 bases). Deletions cut 3 bases from V and 3 bases from J, with 11 bases between. The CDR3 extends over 14 amino acids. The germline gives CDR1 SGHVS, CDR2 FQNEAQ. CDR3 sequence: CASSFRGRHTEAFF. The CDR3 region has the DNA TGTGCCAGCAGCTTTCGGGGGCGACACACTGAAGCTTTCTTT.

This clonotype was detected many times. The chain is built from TRBV9 and TRBJ2-3; 9 positions match TRBD1. This CDR3 contains 15 residues. Unmatched junction bases numbered 2, after V lost 0 bases and J lost 3 bases. Germline V CDR1 and CDR2: SGDLS, YYNGEE. CDR3 sequence: CASSVGTGATDTQYF. DNA for the CDR3: TGTGCCAGCAGCGTAGGGACAGGGGCGACAGATACGCAGTATTTT. The full variable domain, its missing parts supplied by reference TRBV9 and TRBJ2-3, is DSGVTQTPKHLITATGQRVTLRCSPRSGDLSVYWYQQSLDQGLQFLIQYYNGEERAKGNILERFSAQQFPDLHSELNLSSLELGDSALYFCASSVGTGATDTQYFGPGTRLTVL.

This clonotype was seen many times. V usage is TRBV7-3 and J usage is TRBJ2-5; TRBD2 is a possible D gene (7 bases). Germline V CDR1 and CDR2: SGHTA, FQGTGA. The CDR3 sequence is 15 residues long. V was shortened by 2 bases and J by 4 bases, with 14 bases between the two germline ends. CDR3 nucleotides: TGTGCCAGCAGCTTAGGAGGGGGGGCCGGAGAGACCCAGTACTTC. Protein sequence: CASSLGGGAGETQYF.

This clonotype has only a few counts. The CDR3 spells CASSFTGYDGYTF. CDR3 DNA sequence: TGTGCCAGCAGCTTCACAGGGTACGATGGCTACACCTTC. The chain joins TRBV5-4 to TRBJ1-2, with D perhaps matching TRBD1 (6 bases). Trimming left V 2 bases short and J 6 bases short, with 11 bases between. The germline V gene has CDR1 SGHNT and CDR2 YYREEE (reference sequence). CDR3 length: 13 amino acids. The entire variable domain, with the rest obtained from reference TRBV5-4 and TRBJ1-2, is as follows: ETGVTQSPTHLIKTRGQQVTLRCSSQSGHNTVSWYQQALGQGPQFIFQYYREEENGRGNFPPRFSGLQFPNYSSELNVNALELDDSALYLCASSFTGYDGYTFGSGTRLTVV.

This clonotype was detected ten times or more. The chain combines TRBV3-1 with TRBJ1-1, with D uncertain. The CDR3 consists of 13 residues. V dropped 2 bases and J dropped 5 bases, with 9 bases sitting between them. The germline V gene has CDR1 LGHDT and CDR2 YNNKEL (reference sequence). The CDR3 is CASSQPTTTEAFF. The CDR3 DNA is TGTGCCAGCAGCCAACCTACGACGACTGAAGCTTTCTTT.

This clonotype was picked up many times. This chain joins TRBV30 and TRBJ2-7; TRBD2 is a possible D gene (5 bases). Trimming pared 2 bases from V and 6 bases from J, leaving 14 bases between. There are 13 residues in the CDR3. Germline lookup yields CDR1 GTSNPN and CDR2 SVGIG (reference sequence). In nucleotides, the CDR3 is TGTGCCTGGAGTCCCTCCGGGAACGGCGAGCAGTACTTC. This encodes CAWSPSGNGEQYF. Drawing the rest from reference TRBV30 and TRBJ2-7, the complete variable domain is SQTIHQWPATLVQPVGSPLSLECTVEGTSNPNLYWYRQAAGRGLQLLFYSVGIGQISSEVPQNLSASRPQDRQFILSSKKLLLSDSGFYLCAWSPSGNGEQYFGPGTRLTVT.

This clonotype was counted many times. The V call is TRBV28, the J call TRBJ2-5; a possible D gene is TRBD2 (6 bases). CDR1 is MDHEN, CDR2 SYDVKM, per germline. V lost 4 bases and J 2 bases, leaving 11 bases between the germline ends. The CDR3 length is 14 residues. CDR3 DNA: TGTGCCAGCAGTTGGGGGGACTCTCAAGAGACCCAGTACTTC. It translates to CASSWGDSQETQYF. Variable domain in full (rest from reference TRBV28 and TRBJ2-5): DVKVTQSSRYLVKRTGEKVFLECVQDMDHENMFWYRQDPGLGLRLIYFSYDVKMKEKGDIPEGYSVSREKKERFSLILESASTNQTSMYLCASSWGDSQETQYFGPGTRLLVL.

This clonotype was counted ten times or more. The CDR3, as DNA: TGTGCCAGCAGTCCCGGGACAGGGAATGAAAAACTGTTTTTT. It translates to CASSPGTGNEKLFF. The V gene is TRBV27, the J gene TRBJ1-4; the match to TRBD1 covers 9 bases. CDR3 length equals 14 residues. Germline-derived CDR1 and CDR2 are MNHEY and SMNVEV (reference sequence). Trimming took 5 bases from V and 5 from J; bases not matched to a gene: 3.

This clonotype has ten or more counts. The gene calls are TRBV5-6 and TRBJ2-7; perhaps TRBD2 as D (5 bases). The CDR3 covers 14 residues. V shed 4 bases and J shed 0 bases, with 11 bases lying between them. In germline, CDR1 is SGHDT, CDR2 YYEEEE. The CDR3 here is CASSVDSSSYEQYF. The CDR3 bases are TGTGCCAGCAGCGTGGACTCTAGCTCCTACGAGCAGTACTTC.

This clonotype was counted ten times or more. This chain uses TRBV2 with TRBJ1-1; 9 nucleotides match TRBD1. The V gene end was trimmed by 2 bases and the J gene end by 4 bases; junction bases not matched to a gene: 14. CDR1 and CDR2 (germline): SNHLY, FYNNEI. This CDR3 spans 18 amino acids. The CDR3 is CASSESMGTGSLGTEAFF. DNA for the CDR3: TGTGCCAGCAGTGAATCTATGGGGACAGGGAGTCTAGGCACTGAAGCTTTCTTT.

This clonotype was recorded many times. The gene calls are TRBV5-1 and TRBJ2-1; TRBD2 aligns across 11 bases. Per germline, CDR1 SGHRS and CDR2 YFSETQ. The CDR3 covers 14 residues. The V segment lost 2 bases and the J segment 9 bases; nucleotides outside the gene matches: 4. The CDR3 reads CASSFSGGAFEQFF. As DNA, the CDR3 is TGCGCCAGCAGCTTTAGCGGGGGGGCGTTTGAGCAGTTCTTC.

This clonotype was counted ten times or more. The chain links TRBV27 to TRBJ1-6; tentative D call: TRBD1 (6 bases). Germline-derived CDR1 and CDR2 are MNHEY and SMNVEV (reference sequence). This CDR3 region has 16 residues. V lost 0 bases and J 7 bases, leaving 13 bases between the germline ends. CDR3 loop: CASSLSGQGWNSPLHF. The CDR3 DNA reads as TGTGCCAGCAGTTTATCAGGGCAGGGGTGGAATTCACCCCTCCACTTT.

This clonotype was observed many times. The chain combines TRBV28 with TRBJ2-1; 11 nucleotides align to TRBD1. The CDR3 covers 20 residues. Per the germline V gene, CDR1 is MDHEN and CDR2 is SYDVKM. J gave up 2 bases and V 5 bases, and 17 bases lay outside the gene matches. The CDR3 region has the DNA TGTGCCAGCAGTCCACGGGACAGGGGGTTACACAGTACAACCTACAATGAGCAGTTCTTC. This translates into CASSPRDRGLHSTTYNEQFF.

This clonotype was observed at least ten times. The V and J genes are TRBV5-4 and TRBJ2-1; TRBD1 matches at 11 bases. The germline V gene encodes CDR1 SGHNT and CDR2 YYREEE (reference sequence). The CDR3 contains 15 residues. J lost 6 bases, V lost 3 bases, and 5 bases had no gene match. CDR3 sequence (DNA): TGTGCCAGCAGCTCTCCCGGGACAGGGGGCAATGAGCAGTTCTTC. Translated: CASSSPGTGGNEQFF.

This chain joins TRBV29-1 and TRBJ2-7, with a possible D match to TRBD1 (5 bases). This CDR3 is 12 amino acids long. V was pared by 7 bases and J by 0 bases, with 10 bases between. CDR1 is SQVTM and CDR2 is ANQGSEA in the germline V gene. CDR3 sequence: CSAIGVSYEQYF. CDR3 nucleotides: TGCAGCGCTATAGGGGTCTCCTACGAGCAGTACTTC.

This clonotype was seen at least ten times. This rearrangement joins TRBV2 to TRBJ2-7; no clear D. This CDR3 region has 12 residues. V was shortened by 6 bases and J by 4 bases, with 10 bases between the two germline ends. Germline V CDR1 and CDR2: SNHLY, FYNNEI. CDR3 bases: TGTGCCAGCAGCCGGTTGGTTTACGAGCAGTACTTC. Its protein product is CASSRLVYEQYF.